The clone carrying this T cell receptor beta chain was recorded once. Antigen unknown. Sequencing used immunoSEQ multiplex PCR; TCRdb keeps in-frame clones, though not all of them. The data contain more than 85,000 clones, just over 90% of them singletons. The data were taken from a study of graft-versus-host responses after intestinal transplantation. The CDR3 runs 13 residues. Trimming removed 7 bases from V and 8 bases from J, with 17 bases in between. Germline CDR1 MNHNS, CDR2 SASEGT. This TCR derives from a human donor who received an intestinal transplant. This chain connects TRBV6-1 to TRBJ1-1; D not resolved. The sequencing used unstimulated CD8+ T cells sorted from spleen or lymph node cells, collected before intestinal transplant. The CDR3: CASTKSRPLEAFF. CDR3 DNA: TGTGCCAGCACCAAAAGCCGTCCCCTAGAAGCTTTCTTT.